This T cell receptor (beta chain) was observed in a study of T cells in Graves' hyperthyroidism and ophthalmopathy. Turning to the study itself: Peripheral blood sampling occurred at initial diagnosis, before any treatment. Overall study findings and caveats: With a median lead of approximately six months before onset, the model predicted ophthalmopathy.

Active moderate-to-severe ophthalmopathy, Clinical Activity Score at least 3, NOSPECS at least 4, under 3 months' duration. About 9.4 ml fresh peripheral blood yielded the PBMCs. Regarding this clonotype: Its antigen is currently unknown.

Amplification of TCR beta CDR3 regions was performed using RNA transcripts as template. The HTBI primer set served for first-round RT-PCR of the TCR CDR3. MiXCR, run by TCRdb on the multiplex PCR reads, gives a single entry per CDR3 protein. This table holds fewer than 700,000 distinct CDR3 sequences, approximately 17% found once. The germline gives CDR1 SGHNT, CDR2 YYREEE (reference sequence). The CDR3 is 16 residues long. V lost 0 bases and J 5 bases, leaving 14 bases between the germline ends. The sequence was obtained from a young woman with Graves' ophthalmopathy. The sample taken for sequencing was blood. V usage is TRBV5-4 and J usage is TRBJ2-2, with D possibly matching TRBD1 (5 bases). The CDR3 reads CASSLGKIRATGELFF. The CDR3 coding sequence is TGTGCCAGCAGCTTGGGGAAGATCAGGGCGACCGGGGAGCTGTTTTTT.